This entry lists 13 T cell receptor beta chains sequenced from one sample in a study of CD8 T cells in Susac syndrome. RNA totalling roughly 0.5 to 1 ug underwent reverse transcription with random hexamers. TCRdb itself ran the immunoSEQ multiplex PCR reads through MiXCR, one entry per CDR3 protein. The sample has 85,000 to 120,000 distinct CDR3 sequences; 94% are singletons. Sequencing input: CD8+ T cells from PBMCs. The source is a human donor with Susac syndrome.

The CDR3 loop reads CASSQRDLSSYEQYF. The CDR3 DNA reads TGCGCCAGCAGCCAAAGGGACCTGAGCTCCTACGAGCAGTACTTC. The genes are TRBV4-1 and TRBJ2-7; tentatively, D is TRBD1 or TRBD2 (5 bases each). This CDR3 contains 15 residues. V lost 2 bases and J 0 bases, leaving 11 bases between the germline ends. Germline values: CDR1 MGHRA, CDR2 YSYEKL.

The chain joins TRBV5-1 to TRBJ2-1; D perhaps matches TRBD1 (5 bases). Deletions cut 6 bases from V and 10 bases from J, with 11 bases between. This CDR3 contains 11 residues. Germline V gene lookup returns CDR1 SGHRS and CDR2 YFSETQ. The CDR3 region has the DNA TGCGCCAGCACCATGGCAGGGGAGCAGTTCTTC. Amino acid sequence: CASTMAGEQFF.

This chain connects TRBV12-5 to TRBJ2-7, with D possibly matching TRBD2 (5 bases). The CDR3 consists of 13 residues. Trimming cost V 5 bases and J 5 bases, with 13 bases left between them. Per germline, CDR1 LGHNT and CDR2 FRNRAP. In DNA form, the CDR3 reads TGTGCTAGTGGTCTACCCATGACTAACGAGCAGTACTTC. As protein: CASGLPMTNEQYF.

The table lists this clonotype with a count of one. The genes are TRBV7-9 and TRBJ2-7; tentative D call: TRBD2 (5 bases). In germline, CDR1 is SEHNR, CDR2 FQNEAQ (reference sequence). V dropped 5 bases and J dropped 6 bases, with 17 bases sitting between them. The CDR3 is made up of 14 amino acids. CDR3 sequence (DNA): TGTGCCAGCAGCCCAGCGGCGACTCAAGCCGAGCAGTACTTC. Protein: CASSPAATQAEQYF.

V and J are TRBV12-3 or TRBV12-4 and TRBJ2-5; TRBD1 aligns across 11 bases. The CDR3 has 15 residues. The junction had 5 bases not matched to a gene; V was cut back by 3 bases and J by 5 bases. The CDR3 reads CASSLGQGVWETQYF. The CDR3, as DNA: TGTGCCAGCAGTTTGGGACAGGGGGTGTGGGAGACCCAGTACTTC.

J is TRBJ2-3 and V is TRBV3-1, with D possibly being TRBD2 (6 bases). This CDR3 is 16 amino acids long. Germline values: CDR1 LGHDT, CDR2 YNNKEL (reference sequence). V dropped 0 bases and J dropped 3 bases, with 13 bases sitting between them. The CDR3 sequence is CASSQDPGLQTDTQYF. CDR3 sequence (DNA): TGTGCCAGCAGCCAAGATCCGGGACTCCAAACAGATACGCAGTATTTT.

This clonotype was seen a handful of times. The gene calls are TRBV12-3 or TRBV12-4 and TRBJ2-3; D ambiguous. V lost 2 bases, J lost 4 bases, and 7 bases lay in between. The CDR3 is made up of 13 amino acids. Here the CDR3 DNA reads TGTGCCAGCAGTTTATCACTCGCAGATACGCAGTATTTT. This gives the protein CASSLSLADTQYF.

V and J are TRBV27 and TRBJ1-2; D remains ambiguous. Trimming removed 0 bases at V and 2 bases at J, with 4 bases between. Germline CDR1 MNHEY, CDR2 SMNVEV (reference sequence). The CDR3 runs 13 residues. CDR3 protein: CASSLSVNYGYTF. DNA of the CDR3: TGTGCCAGCAGTTTATCAGTAAACTATGGCTACACCTTC.

The chain links TRBV21-1 to TRBJ1-5. TRBV21-1 is deemed a pseudogene. The CDR3 is made up of 13 amino acids. The CDR3 sequence is CASRRQGNQPQHF. The CDR3 DNA sequence: TGTGCCAGCAGGAGGCAGGGCAATCAGCCCCAGCATTTT.

The CDR3 DNA reads TGTGCCAGCAGCCCGGGGGGCTACGAGCAGTACTTC. It translates to CASSPGGYEQYF. This rearrangement joins TRBV7-9 to TRBJ2-7, with TRBD2 matching 7 bases. The germline gives CDR1 SEHNR, CDR2 FQNEAQ (reference sequence). The CDR3 sequence is 12 residues long. The ends lost 5 bases at V and 3 bases at J; junction bases unmatched: 1.

V usage is TRBV7-3 and J usage is TRBJ2-5, with D hard to call. The V gene lost 5 bases and the J gene lost 7 bases, with 8 bases spanning the gap. This CDR3 spans 11 amino acids. Germline V gene data show CDR1 as SGHTA and CDR2 as FQGTGA. The CDR3 loop reads CASSPQVTQYF. For the CDR3, the DNA is TGTGCCAGCAGCCCCCAGGTGACCCAGTACTTC.

This clonotype was found a few times. The chain joins TRBV20-1 to TRBJ2-3; D may be TRBD2 (6 bases). CDR3 length equals 13 residues. Looked up from germline, CDR1 is DFQATT and CDR2 is SNEGSKA (reference sequence). V was trimmed by 1 base and J by 5 bases, leaving 10 bases between them. The CDR3 spells CSARGGGEDTQYF. CDR3 coding DNA: TGCAGTGCTAGAGGAGGAGGGGAAGATACGCAGTATTTT.

This chain joins TRBV7-2 and TRBJ2-7; TRBD1 matches 10 bases. V trimming: 5 bases; J trimming: 6 bases; junction bases outside the gene matches: 7. The germline gives CDR1 SGHTA, CDR2 FQGNSA. CDR3 length: 14 residues. The DNA for the CDR3 is TGTGCCAGCAGCCAAGACAGGGGGCGATCCGAGCAGTACTTC. Encoded protein: CASSQDRGRSEQYF.